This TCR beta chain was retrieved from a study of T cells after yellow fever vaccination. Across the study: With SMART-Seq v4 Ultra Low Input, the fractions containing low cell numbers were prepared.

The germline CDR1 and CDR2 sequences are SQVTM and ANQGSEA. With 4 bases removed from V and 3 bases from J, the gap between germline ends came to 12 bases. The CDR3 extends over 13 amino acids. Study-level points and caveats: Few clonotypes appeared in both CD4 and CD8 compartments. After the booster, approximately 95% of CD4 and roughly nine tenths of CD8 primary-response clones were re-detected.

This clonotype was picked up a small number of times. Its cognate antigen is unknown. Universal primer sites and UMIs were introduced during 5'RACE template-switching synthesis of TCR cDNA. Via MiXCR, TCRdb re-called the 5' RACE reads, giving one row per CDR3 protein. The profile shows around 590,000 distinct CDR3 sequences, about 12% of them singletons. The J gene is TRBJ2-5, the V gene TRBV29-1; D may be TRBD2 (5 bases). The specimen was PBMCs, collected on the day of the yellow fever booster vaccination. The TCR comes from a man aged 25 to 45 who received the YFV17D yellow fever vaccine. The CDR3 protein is CSVVEGPKETQYF. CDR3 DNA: TGCAGCGTTGTTGAGGGTCCTAAAGAGACCCAGTACTTC.